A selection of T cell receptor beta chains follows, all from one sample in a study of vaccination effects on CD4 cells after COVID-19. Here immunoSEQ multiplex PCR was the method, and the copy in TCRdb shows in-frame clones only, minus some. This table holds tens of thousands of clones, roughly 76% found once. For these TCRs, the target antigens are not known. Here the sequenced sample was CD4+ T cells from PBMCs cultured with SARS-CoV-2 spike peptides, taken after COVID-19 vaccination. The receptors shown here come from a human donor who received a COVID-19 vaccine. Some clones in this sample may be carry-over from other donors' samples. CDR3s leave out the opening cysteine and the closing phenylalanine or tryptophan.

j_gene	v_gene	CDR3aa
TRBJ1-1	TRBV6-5	ASSREFNTEAF
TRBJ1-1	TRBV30	AWTPKRGKAF
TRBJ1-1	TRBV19	ASTPGGLWNTEAF
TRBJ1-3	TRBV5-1	ASSYDRDGNTIY
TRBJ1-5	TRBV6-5	ASSFQGNQPQH
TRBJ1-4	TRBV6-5	ASRGRGNEKLF
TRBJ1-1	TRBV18	ASSPRGSNTEAF
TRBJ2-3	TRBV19	ASSSDRASADTQY
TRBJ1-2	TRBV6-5	ASSRISSVGYT
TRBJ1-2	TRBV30	AWSQVDYGYT